This T cell receptor beta chain was profiled in a study of T-cell reconstitution after alpha-beta-depleted transplantation in children. Study-level findings and limits: Some patients showed high day-60 TCRbeta diversity, which derived from surviving recipient T cells and thymic progenitors.

V lost 6 bases and J lost 7, with 12 bases in between. CDR1 is SEHNR, CDR2 FQNEAQ, per germline (reference sequence). This CDR3 region has 13 residues. The authors prepared the TCRbeta library with unique molecular identifiers. TCRdb re-called the PCR reads through MiXCR, storing one row per CDR3 protein. Of 600,000 or so distinct CDR3 sequences in the sample, more than 20% were seen once. Details on this clonotype: As yet, its antigen is unknown.

The rearrangement joins TRBV7-9 to TRBJ2-2, with D perhaps being TRBD1 or TRBD2 (5 bases each). This TCR derives from a boy in the first two years of life who had a stem cell transplant for acute myeloid leukemia, so the T cells may come from the graft donor. The sequencing here drew on PBMCs, mostly from graft donor cells, taken 360 days after TCRalphabeta/CD19-depleted stem cell transplant. The CDR3 here is CASRDKGSGELFF. The CDR3 bases are TGTGCCAGCAGAGATAAGGGGAGCGGGGAGCTGTTTTTT.